This T cell receptor beta chain was captured by sequencing in a study of shared clonotypes between healthy human individuals. Study-wide points: A reduction in generation probabilities was seen for non-shared clonotypes relative to those shared by all four donors. Rarefaction indicated that sorted-subset sequencing remained incomplete although depth was large.

Notes on this clone: What it binds is unknown.

There are 15 residues in the CDR3. The V gene's germline CDR1 is SGHNT and CDR2 YYREEE (reference sequence). Germline trimming cut 2 bases from V and 7 bases from J; bases unmatched to any gene: 7. The input for sorted-subset replicate PCRs was around 200 ng DNA, about 29,000 T cell genomes. The protocol was immunoSEQ multiplex PCR, while the TCRdb copy is restricted to in-frame clones and leaves out a portion. Of under 650,000 clones in the sample, 95% to 97% were seen once. This chain uses TRBV5-4 with TRBJ2-3; 10 nucleotides agree with TRBD2. The sequenced sample was naive CD4+ T cells sorted from blood. Described subset: CD45RA+ positively selected. This TCR derives from a woman in her twenties or thirties in good health. CDR3 DNA sequence: TGTGCCAGCAGCTTCCCTAGCGGGAGTGAAAATACGCAGTATTTT. This translates into CASSFPSGSENTQYF.